This note documents a single T cell receptor beta chain sequence. Its specificity is not known. Original data processing: Lowest detectable productive clonotype frequency was 2.59 x 10-5. Some clones are missing from TCRdb's copy, which holds only in-frame ones; the method was immunoSEQ multiplex PCR. V, J and clone size are taken as reported in that table, and D and trimming were inferred from the DNA itself. The sample gives approximately 33,000 clones, 69% of which show up once; 2.5% to 3% is in the top ten. This sample stems from a study of STAT5B mutations in CD4+ large granular lymphocyte leukemia. Points from the study as a whole: Main leukemic clonotypes were patient-specific, but roughly 23% appeared at low frequency elsewhere. Patient CD4-sorted repertoires stayed more clonal than healthy ones after leukemic-clone removal.

Trimming pared 0 bases from V and 9 bases from J, leaving 13 bases between. The CDR3 contains 14 residues. Looked up from germline, CDR1 is SGHNT and CDR2 is YYREEE (reference sequence). The V and J genes are TRBV5-4 and TRBJ1-5; a weak D match, TRBD1 (6 bases). The sequence was collected from a human donor in good health. The sequencing sample was made of CD4+ T cells from blood buffy coats. The CDR3 nucleotides read TGTGCCAGCAGCTTGGGAGCGGGGGCCGGGCCCCAGCATTTT. Translation gives CASSLGAGAGPQHF.